This TCR beta chain was identified during a study of blood T cell repertoires in COVID-19. About the research overall: Some COVID-19 samples were acute and others convalescent; all came from the United States, Italy and Spain. Sources were T cells, B-cell-depleted T cells, or PBMCs; the material itself was cDNA or gDNA.

This clone has only a few counts. Germline CDR1 reads MGHRA; CDR2 reads YSYEKL. This CDR3 has 17 residues. Trimming at V came to 4 bases and at J to 1 base, leaving 11 bases not matched to a gene. Seattle cases were enrolled at active infection and followed longitudinally. As originally analysed: For nucleated cells, counts were estimated from reference gene primer amplification. This table comes from immunoSEQ multiplex PCR, and its TCRdb copy is limited to in-frame clones, with some not included. That table gives V, J and clone size, and the DNA gave D and trimming. The sample has approximately 300,000 clones, approximately 86% seen once; the top ten hold around 1%.

The chain is built from TRBV4-1 and TRBJ2-7; 9 bases map to TRBD2. The sequenced sample was peripheral blood. The sequence came from a human donor with COVID-19, enrolled during active disease. The donor label of this sample is uncertain. CDR3 loop: CASSPPSGRSFSYEQYF. In DNA form, the CDR3 reads TGCGCCAGCAGCCCACCAAGCGGGAGGTCCTTTTCCTACGAGCAGTACTTC.